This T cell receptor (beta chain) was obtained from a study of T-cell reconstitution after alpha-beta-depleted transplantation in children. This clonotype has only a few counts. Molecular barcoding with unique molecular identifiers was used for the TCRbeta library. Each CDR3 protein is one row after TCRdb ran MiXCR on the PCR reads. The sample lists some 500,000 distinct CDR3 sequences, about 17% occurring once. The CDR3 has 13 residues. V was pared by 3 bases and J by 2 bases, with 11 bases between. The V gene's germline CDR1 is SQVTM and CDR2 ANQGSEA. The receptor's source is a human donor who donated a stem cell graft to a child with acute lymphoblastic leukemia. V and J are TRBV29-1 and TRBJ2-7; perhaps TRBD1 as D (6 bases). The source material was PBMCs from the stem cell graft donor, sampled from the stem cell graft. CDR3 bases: TGCAGCGTTGAGAGACAGGCACCCTACGAGCAGTACTTC. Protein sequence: CSVERQAPYEQYF.